The T cell receptor (beta chain) described here comes from a study of T cell repertoires in cytomegalovirus infection. Each CDR3 protein gets one entry after TCRdb re-called the reads with MiXCR. This sample yields nearly 700,000 distinct CDR3 sequences, of which roughly a third are seen a single time; around a sixth belongs to the top ten. Study-wide points: Summed public TCR beta family frequency identified CMV carriers bearing the relevant HLA.

This clonotype was detected only a few times. The antigen is unknown. Germline V gene data show CDR1 as SGHTA and CDR2 as FQGNSA. The CDR3 runs to 18 residues. Trimming pared 1 base from V and 6 bases from J, leaving 21 bases between. Specimen: cultured PBMCs, collected from culture after CMV antigen stimulation. The origin of this receptor is a human donor in good health (CMV status not recorded). Some clones in this sample may be carry-over from other donors' samples. The chain uses TRBV7-2 and TRBJ2-2, with D hard to call. CDR3 bases: TGTGCCAGCAGCTTAGTAGGCAGATCGCCTTATCGGTCCGGGGAGCTGTTTTTT. This encodes CASSLVGRSPYRSGELFF.